One and the same sample provided the 21 T cell receptor beta chains below, sequenced in a study of cytomegalovirus exposure and HLA in healthy donors. Both 60 Vbeta primers and 13 Jbeta primers went into the PCR. The repertoire was sequenced with immunoSEQ multiplex PCR; TCRdb's copy has only in-frame clones and lacks some. The profile shows more than 95,000 clones, 60% to 85% of them singletons. Sequencing was performed on PBMCs. The source is a middle-aged man in good health and CMV-seronegative.

The chain has TRBV7-3 and TRBJ2-3, with a tentative D call TRBD2 (6 bases). The V gene's germline CDR1 is SGHTA and CDR2 FQGTGA. The CDR3 covers 14 residues. The V end lost 4 bases, the J end lost 3 bases, and 11 bases lay between the germline ends. CDR3 in amino acids: CASSSRETTDTQYF. For the CDR3, the DNA is TGTGCCAGCAGCTCCCGGGAGACTACAGATACGCAGTATTTT.

The V call is TRBV9, the J call TRBJ1-1; 10 bases are a match to TRBD1. Germline V CDR1 and CDR2: SGDLS, YYNGEE. The CDR3 length is 15 residues. Trimming removed 0 bases from V and 1 base from J; junction bases left unmatched: 0. CDR3 protein: CASSVGQGANTEAFF. In DNA, the CDR3 is TGTGCCAGCAGCGTAGGACAGGGGGCGAACACTGAAGCTTTCTTT.

This clone was picked up one time. CDR3: CAGGGAAVDTQYF. The CDR3 DNA reads TGTGCCGGCGGGGGGGCCGCCGTTGATACGCAGTATTTT. The V gene is TRBV5-4, the J gene TRBJ2-3, with 9 bases matching TRBD2. Germline CDR1 is SGHNT and CDR2 is YYREEE (reference sequence). The CDR3 has 13 residues. After removal of 10 bases from V and 6 bases from J, the junction contained 9 bases not matched to a gene.

This clone has just a few counts. This chain connects TRBV2 to TRBJ1-5; the match to TRBD1 covers 9 bases. The CDR3 totals 15 residues. CDR1 SNHLY and CDR2 FYNNEI come from the germline V gene. Losses at the gene ends were 7 bases for V and 3 bases for J; bases not matched to a gene: 7. The CDR3 DNA sequence: TGTGCCAGCATGACAAACAGGGGGCTCAATCAGCCCCAGCATTTT. This codes for CASMTNRGLNQPQHF.

The chain is built from TRBV27 and TRBJ1-2; 8 bases agree with TRBD1. The V segment lost 6 bases and the J segment 6 bases; nucleotides outside the gene matches: 12. CDR3 size: 15 residues. Looked up from germline, CDR1 is MNHEY and CDR2 is SMNVEV (reference sequence). The CDR3 loop reads CASRETRQGADGYTF. CDR3 DNA: TGTGCCAGCAGGGAGACTAGGCAGGGGGCCGATGGCTACACCTTC.

This clone was seen a few times. The V call is TRBV6-5, the J call TRBJ1-2, with D tentatively TRBD1 (6 bases). Germline CDR1 is MNHEY and CDR2 is SVGAGI. This CDR3 comprises 14 residues. The V and J ends lost 6 bases and 4 bases respectively, with 15 bases between them. DNA for the CDR3: TGTGCCAGCAGGCCCCGCAGGGGCCTCTATGGCTACACCTTC. Translation gives CASRPRRGLYGYTF.

The rearrangement links TRBV7-3 to TRBJ2-1; perhaps TRBD1 as D (5 bases). CDR1 SGHTA and CDR2 FQGTGA come from the germline V gene. CDR3 length: 14 amino acids. V gave up 2 bases and J gave up 4 bases, with 9 bases separating them. CDR3 residues: CASSLGAVYNEQFF. The DNA of the CDR3 is TGTGCCAGCAGCTTAGGGGCAGTTTACAATGAGCAGTTCTTC.

J is TRBJ1-2 and V is TRBV30, with 9 bases that match TRBD1. The CDR3 runs 15 residues. V was clipped by 2 bases and J by 7 bases; unmatched bases: 11. Germline V gene sequence: CDR1 GTSNPN, CDR2 SVGIG (reference sequence). The CDR3 here is CAWSTSDRGSGGYTF. In nucleotides, the CDR3 is TGTGCCTGGAGTACGTCGGACAGGGGATCGGGTGGCTACACCTTC.

The chain is built from TRBV15 and TRBJ1-1; D ambiguous. CDR3 size: 16 residues. Trimming stripped 1 base from V and 1 base from J, with 13 bases between. From germline, CDR1 is LNHNV and CDR2 YYDKDF (reference sequence). Written as DNA, the CDR3 is TGTGCCACCAGCAGAGCCCGTGGAGGAGAGAACACTGAAGCTTTCTTT. Protein product: CATSRARGGENTEAFF.

The chain is built from TRBV10-3 and TRBJ2-2; 10 positions agree with TRBD1. The CDR3 spans 17 residues. CDR1 is ENHRY, CDR2 SYGVKD, per germline. J lost 2 bases, V lost 3 bases, and 6 bases had no gene match. This CDR3 reads CAISDSGQGTNTGELFF. As DNA, the CDR3 is TGTGCCATCAGTGATTCGGGACAGGGGACCAACACCGGGGAGCTGTTTTTT.

This clone was seen once. The chain joins TRBV2 to TRBJ2-3; 7 positions match TRBD1. V shed 4 bases and J 0 bases; nucleotides not matched to a gene: 7. The CDR3 length is 16 residues. Germline lookup yields CDR1 SNHLY and CDR2 FYNNEI. In DNA form, the CDR3 reads TGTGCCAGCAGTGTAGCAGGGGGTCGTAGCACAGATACGCAGTATTTT. This encodes CASSVAGGRSTDTQYF.

In this sample, this clone turned up a few times. The chain couples TRBV4-2 to TRBJ2-3, with TRBD2 matching over 7 bases. Germline CDR1 reads LGHNA; CDR2 reads YNFKEQ. V lost 1 base to trimming and J lost 5 bases; unmatched junction nucleotides: 12. CDR3 length equals 17 residues. CDR3 sequence: CASSQGARAGLGDTQYF. In DNA form, the CDR3 reads TGTGCCAGCAGCCAAGGGGCTAGAGCGGGGCTGGGAGATACGCAGTATTTT.

The chain employs TRBV5-4 and TRBJ1-4; 9 bases are shared with TRBD1. V lost 4 bases, J lost 5 bases, and 3 bases stayed unmatched. From germline, CDR1 is SGHNT and CDR2 YYREEE (reference sequence). The length of the CDR3 is 14 residues. DNA of the CDR3: TGTGCCAGCAGCCCGGGACAGGGAAATGAAAAACTGTTTTTT. Translated, it gives CASSPGQGNEKLFF.

This clone appeared once. The CDR3 sequence: CASGDRGQAFF. The CDR3 DNA sequence: TGTGCCAGCGGCGACAGGGGACAAGCTTTCTTT. J is TRBJ1-1 and V is TRBV6-5; 8 bases align to TRBD1. Trimming removed 8 bases from V and 9 bases from J; junction bases left unmatched: 5. Per the germline V gene, CDR1 is MNHEY and CDR2 is SVGAGI. The CDR3 runs to 11 residues.

The chain has TRBV6-5 and TRBJ2-7; 9 bases are shared with TRBD1. The V gene's germline CDR1 is MNHEY and CDR2 SVGAGI. CDR3 length equals 13 residues. Trimming took 2 bases from V and 7 from J; bases not matched to a gene: 3. This CDR3 is CASSYRTGEEQYV. The CDR3 DNA sequence: TGTGCCAGCAGTTACCGGACAGGGGAAGAGCAGTACGTC.

J is TRBJ1-1 and V is TRBV5-6; 7 bases fit TRBD1. The V gene's germline CDR1 is SGHDT and CDR2 YYEEEE. This CDR3 region has 17 residues. Trimming took 3 bases from V and 0 from J; bases not matched to a gene: 11. The CDR3 DNA reads as TGTGCCAGCAGCTCGATTACAGGGGTTACTGTGAACACTGAAGCTTTCTTT. Translating it yields CASSSITGVTVNTEAFF.

This chain uses TRBV30 with TRBJ1-4; D ambiguous. This CDR3 is 11 amino acids long. V lost 2 bases and J lost 10, with 8 bases in between. Germline loops: CDR1 GTSNPN, CDR2 SVGIG (reference sequence). CDR3 sequence: CAWSSGVKLFF. CDR3 DNA: TGTGCCTGGAGTAGTGGAGTAAAACTGTTTTTT.

The chain links TRBV15 to TRBJ1-2; tentative D call: TRBD1 (5 bases). CDR1 is LNHNV, CDR2 YYDKDF, per germline (reference sequence). This CDR3 is 15 amino acids long. Trimming took off 5 bases at V and 3 bases at J, with 16 bases between the two ends. CDR3 nucleotides: TGTGCCACCAGCCGAGGCGGGGGGGGAGACTATGGCTACACCTTC. The encoded protein is CATSRGGGGDYGYTF.

V gene TRBV4-3 combines with J gene TRBJ2-5, with TRBD2 identical over 13 bases. Losses at the gene ends were 0 bases for V and 4 bases for J; bases not matched to a gene: 5. CDR1 is LGHNA, CDR2 YSLEER, per germline. The CDR3 is 17 residues long. The CDR3 protein is CASSQDGTSGGGETQYF. The DNA for the CDR3 is TGCGCCAGCAGCCAAGATGGAACTAGCGGGGGGGGAGAGACCCAGTACTTC.

This chain uses TRBV2 with TRBJ1-1; D is perhaps TRBD1 (6 bases). Trimming took off 7 bases at V and 1 base at J, with 7 bases between the two ends. The CDR3 has 12 amino acids. CDR1 is SNHLY and CDR2 is FYNNEI in the germline V gene. CDR3 DNA: TGTGCCAGCAACAGGGAGAACACTGAAGCTTTCTTT. This translates into CASNRENTEAFF.

The V and J genes are TRBV5-1 and TRBJ1-6; 7 bases are a match to TRBD1. This CDR3 contains 15 residues. Trimming removed 4 bases from V and 6 bases from J; junction bases left unmatched: 7. Germline V gene lookup returns CDR1 SGHRS and CDR2 YFSETQ. CDR3 residues: CASSLTGVVNSPLHF. CDR3 sequence (DNA): TGCGCCAGCAGCCTCACAGGGGTTGTTAATTCACCCCTCCACTTT.